This entry features one TCR beta chain sequence. Its antigen is as yet unknown. This sample was taken from a study of T cell responses to AZD1222 COVID-19 vaccine. Some clones are missing from TCRdb's copy, which holds only in-frame ones; the method was immunoSEQ multiplex PCR. The sample yields 150,000 to 200,000 clones, about 90% seen once. Study conclusions and caveats: At baseline, just five to seven AZD1222 recipients tested seropositive. When two AZD1222 doses had been given, Spike-specific TCR breadth and depth rose. Unmutated variant regions are reportedly targeted by nearly half of spike-specific TCRs.

CDR3 length: 15 amino acids. The germline gives CDR1 LNHDA, CDR2 SQIVND (reference sequence). V dropped 5 bases and J dropped 5 bases, with 18 bases sitting between them. This TCR was sampled from an adult who received the AZD1222 COVID-19 vaccine. The material was peripheral blood, obtained 28 days after the second AZD1222 dose. V gene TRBV19 combines with J gene TRBJ2-5; D is perhaps TRBD1 (5 bases). CDR3 amino acids: CASSVGPHGWETQYF. The CDR3 DNA sequence: TGTGCCAGTAGTGTGGGGCCCCACGGATGGGAGACCCAGTACTTC.